The next 28 T cell receptor beta chains were all read from a single sample in a study of blood T cell repertoires in COVID-19. Assay: immunoSEQ multiplex PCR; the TCRdb copy retains only in-frame clones and omits some. This table holds under 150,000 clones, around nine tenths found once. The source material was peripheral blood. These receptors were obtained from a woman between 35 and 50 years old with acute or convalescent COVID-19.

DNA of the CDR3: TGTGCCAGCAGCTCCGATCGACTTAGCGGGGGGGCCCGGGAGCAGTTCTTC. Its protein product is CASSSDRLSGGAREQFF. V usage is TRBV7-2 and J usage is TRBJ2-1, with TRBD2 identical over 11 bases. Trimming at V came to 4 bases and at J to 10 bases, leaving 15 bases not matched to a gene. The germline V gene has CDR1 SGHTA and CDR2 FQGNSA. The CDR3 contains 17 residues.

The chain carries TRBV3-1 (or the pseudogene TRBV3-2) and TRBJ1-2; TRBD1 agrees at 12 bases. This CDR3 is 16 amino acids long. J was trimmed by 5 bases and V by 4 bases; bases with no gene match: 8. The germline gives CDR1 LGHDT, CDR2 YNNKEL (reference sequence). Here the CDR3 reads CASSRRDRGRGYGYTF. The CDR3 bases are TGTGCCAGCAGCCGCCGGGACAGGGGGCGCGGATATGGCTACACCTTC.

This rearrangement joins TRBV3-1 (or the pseudogene TRBV3-2) to TRBJ2-7, with D possibly TRBD2 on 6 matching bases. The CDR3 contains 14 residues. The germline V gene has CDR1 LGHDT and CDR2 YNNKEL (reference sequence). V dropped 8 bases and J dropped 7 bases, with 21 bases sitting between them. The CDR3 DNA sequence: TGTGCCAGCTCCCGTCGGGGCGTGGGGGGAGAGCAGTACTTC. Encoded protein: CASSRRGVGGEQYF.

The chain links TRBV4-2 to TRBJ2-5, with 10 bases that match TRBD2. The CDR3 totals 18 residues. With 0 bases clipped from V and 4 bases from J, the junction kept 11 bases outside the gene matches. Germline V CDR1 and CDR2: LGHNA, YNFKEQ. CDR3 region: CASSQDQLAGRRAETQYF. DNA for the CDR3: TGTGCCAGCAGCCAAGATCAACTAGCGGGGCGGAGGGCAGAGACCCAGTACTTC.

The chain couples TRBV7-2 to TRBJ1-1, with a possible D match to TRBD1 (5 bases). V lost 3 bases and J 4 bases, leaving 15 bases between the germline ends. This CDR3 contains 15 residues. Per the germline V gene, CDR1 is SGHTA and CDR2 is FQGNSA. CDR3: CASSFNQAGSTEAFF. The CDR3 nucleotides read TGTGCCAGCAGCTTTAATCAAGCAGGGTCCACTGAAGCTTTCTTT.

This clone was recorded only once. V is TRBV3-1 (or the pseudogene TRBV3-2) and J is TRBJ2-2, with 8 nucleotides matching TRBD2. The J segment lost 2 bases and the V segment lost 4 bases, leaving 12 bases of the junction unmatched. The CDR3 covers 18 residues. From germline, CDR1 is LGHDT and CDR2 YNNKEL (reference sequence). CDR3 protein: CASSRSYERGHNTGELFF. The CDR3 coding sequence is TGTGCCAGCAGCCGATCATACGAGCGGGGGCATAACACCGGGGAGCTGTTTTTT.

A few counts support this clone. The genes are TRBV24-1 and TRBJ2-2, with 8 bases fitting TRBD2. Trimming cost V 9 bases and J 0 bases; bases outside gene matches: 8. Per germline, CDR1 KGHDR and CDR2 SFDVKD. This CDR3 is 16 amino acids long. The CDR3 nucleotides read TGTGCCACCGGAATGGCGGGGGGTACGAACACCGGGGAGCTGTTTTTT. Amino acids: CATGMAGGTNTGELFF.

This chain joins TRBV25-1 and TRBJ2-1; 7 nucleotides line up with TRBD2. CDR3 length: 14 amino acids. The germline gives CDR1 MGHDK, CDR2 SYGVNS. Unmatched junction bases numbered 3, after V lost 1 base and J lost 6 bases. DNA for the CDR3: TGTGCCAGCAGTGAATCAGCTAGCGGCAATGAGCAGTTCTTC. It yields the protein CASSESASGNEQFF.

The chain carries TRBV18 and TRBJ2-4; 10 nucleotides align to TRBD1. V shed 0 bases, J shed 0 bases, and the junction held 5 bases outside the gene matches. Germline V gene data show CDR1 as KGHSH and CDR2 as LQKENI. The CDR3 is 18 residues long. The CDR3 reads CASSPPGQGIGAKNIQYF. CDR3 sequence (DNA): TGTGCCAGCTCACCACCGGGACAGGGGATCGGAGCCAAAAACATTCAGTACTTC.

The chain joins TRBV11-2 to TRBJ2-7; 13 nucleotides line up with TRBD2. V was pared by 1 base and J by 6 bases, with 9 bases of the junction left unmatched. Germline loops: CDR1 SGHAT, CDR2 FQNNGV. The CDR3 has 17 residues. The CDR3 loop reads CASSLAGRTSGRAEQYF. The CDR3 region has the DNA TGTGCCAGCAGCTTAGCCGGGAGGACTAGCGGGAGAGCCGAGCAGTACTTC.

The gene calls are TRBV6-2 or TRBV6-3 and TRBJ2-3, with a tentative D call TRBD2 (6 bases). Looked up from germline, CDR1 is MNHEY and CDR2 is SVGEGT. The CDR3 is 15 amino acids. V was cut by 5 bases and J by 2 bases, with 14 bases left in between. The DNA of the CDR3 is TGTGCCAGCAGTCTCAATACGGGGGTCACAGATACGCAGTATTTT. This codes for CASSLNTGVTDTQYF.

The gene calls are TRBV27 and TRBJ1-1; 9 nucleotides match TRBD1. The CDR3 is 16 amino acids. After removal of 6 bases from V and 2 bases from J, the junction contained 10 bases not matched to a gene. Germline assignment: CDR1 MNHEY and CDR2 SMNVEV (reference sequence). CDR3 in DNA: TGTGCCAGCAGACTCGGACAGGGGAGTTTCAACACTGAAGCTTTCTTT. Encoded protein: CASRLGQGSFNTEAFF.

This clone was seen a single time. This sequence joins TRBV7-8 and TRBJ2-7; D assignment may be TRBD1 or TRBD2 (5 bases each). In germline, CDR1 is SGHVS, CDR2 FQNEAQ. Deletions cut 5 bases from V and 6 bases from J, with 17 bases between. The CDR3 length is 14 residues. In DNA form, the CDR3 reads TGTGCCAGCAGCCTAGGGACCCTACTAGGCGAGCAGTACTTC. Amino acids: CASSLGTLLGEQYF.

In its sample, this clone was seen once. The chain combines TRBV5-1 with TRBJ1-1, with a tentative D call TRBD1 (5 bases). Trimming cost V 4 bases and J 1 base, with 8 bases left between them. The CDR3 consists of 13 residues. Germline values: CDR1 SGHRS, CDR2 YFSETQ. The CDR3 loop reads CASSTGQNTEAFF. In nucleotides, the CDR3 is TGCGCCAGCAGCACAGGACAGAACACTGAAGCTTTCTTT. The complete variable domain, with remaining parts taken from reference TRBV5-1 and TRBJ1-1, reads KAGVTQTPRYLIKTRGQQVTLSCSPISGHRSVSWYQQTPGQGLQFLFEYFSETQRNKGNFPGRFSGRQFSNSRSEMNVSTLELGDSALYLCASSTGQNTEAFFGQGTRLTVV.

This clone was seen a few times. The chain recombines TRBV5-5 with TRBJ1-2; D unresolved. V lost 4 bases, J lost 6 bases, and 10 bases lay in between. The length of the CDR3 is 12 residues. The germline V gene has CDR1 SGHKS and CDR2 YYEKEE (reference sequence). CDR3 DNA sequence: TGTGCCAGCAGCCGAGAGGGTAATGGCTACACCTTC. It encodes CASSREGNGYTF.

The gene calls are TRBV18 and TRBJ2-7; D gene ambiguous. CDR3 length equals 13 residues. The V end was cut by 0 bases, the J end by 3 bases, with 6 bases between. In germline, CDR1 is KGHSH, CDR2 LQKENI. In DNA, the CDR3 is TGTGCCAGCTCACCACCGCCCGGCTACGAGCAGTACTTC. It encodes CASSPPPGYEQYF.

J is TRBJ1-3 and V is TRBV18, with D tentatively TRBD1 (5 bases). Between the trimmed V and J ends, which lost 1 base and 2 bases, there was a span of 9 bases. The V gene's germline CDR1 is KGHSH and CDR2 LQKENI. The CDR3 runs 15 residues. Here the CDR3 reads CASSPLAGPGNTIYF. The CDR3 nucleotides are TGTGCCAGCTCACCACTAGCGGGGCCTGGAAACACCATATATTTT.

V gene TRBV4-1 combines with J gene TRBJ1-1; possible D gene TRBD1, 6 bases. The CDR3 length is 14 residues. The V and J ends lost 0 bases and 5 bases respectively, with 10 bases between them. Germline V gene data show CDR1 as MGHRA and CDR2 as YSYEKL. The DNA for the CDR3 is TGCGCCAGCAGCCAAGACAGGGGCGGGACTGAAGCTTTCTTT. Protein sequence: CASSQDRGGTEAFF.

This clone has a handful of counts. V and J are TRBV7-2 and TRBJ1-4, with 9 bases that match TRBD1. CDR3 length: 18 residues. The trim removed 5 bases at V and 7 bases at J, leaving 17 bases unmatched. Looked up from germline, CDR1 is SGHTA and CDR2 is FQGNSA. CDR3 DNA sequence: TGTGCCAGCAGCGGCCGGGACAGGGAACCAGTGGGGGGTGAAAAACTGTTTTTT. Its protein product is CASSGRDREPVGGEKLFF.

The chain uses TRBV11-3 and TRBJ2-7; TRBD2 agrees at 13 bases. Germline V lookup: CDR1 SGHNT, CDR2 YENEEA. Trimming at V came to 4 bases and at J to 6 bases, leaving 3 bases not matched to a gene. The CDR3 runs to 14 residues. CDR3 sequence (DNA): TGTGCCAGCAGCTCCGGACTAGCGGGAGTCGAGCAGTACTTC. It encodes CASSSGLAGVEQYF.

The table lists this clone with a count of one. The rearrangement uses TRBV10-3 and TRBJ2-2; 8 bases map to TRBD1. J was trimmed by 1 base and V by 5 bases; bases with no gene match: 6. Per germline, CDR1 ENHRY and CDR2 SYGVKD. The CDR3 consists of 16 residues. CDR3 region: CAISSTGTGNTGELFF. DNA for the CDR3: TGTGCCATCAGTTCAACCGGGACAGGGAACACCGGGGAGCTGTTTTTT.

The genes are TRBV5-1 and TRBJ2-1; D call uncertain. Between the trimmed V and J ends, which lost 6 bases and 6 bases, there was a span of 13 bases. CDR3 length: 13 amino acids. Germline V gene sequence: CDR1 SGHRS, CDR2 YFSETQ. This chain's CDR3 is CASKDYDSNEQFF. The DNA of the CDR3 is TGCGCCAGCAAAGATTACGATAGCAATGAGCAGTTCTTC.

This rearrangement joins TRBV11-2 to TRBJ1-5; 7 nucleotides match TRBD1. This CDR3 region has 14 residues. The V segment lost 5 bases and the J segment 1 base; nucleotides outside the gene matches: 2. CDR1 and CDR2 (germline): SGHAT, FQNNGV. The CDR3 sequence is CASSKTGSNQPQHF. DNA for the CDR3: TGTGCCAGCAGCAAGACAGGGAGCAATCAGCCCCAGCATTTT.

CDR3 nucleotide sequence: TGTGCCAGCAGCTTGCAAGACAGGGACTACGAGCAGTACTTC. Its translation is CASSLQDRDYEQYF. V gene TRBV5-4 combines with J gene TRBJ2-7, with 7 bases fitting TRBD1. The CDR3 is 14 amino acids. The germline gives CDR1 SGHNT, CDR2 YYREEE (reference sequence). J was trimmed by 3 bases and V by 1 base; bases with no gene match: 4. The full variable domain, completed using reference TRBV5-4 and TRBJ2-7, is ETGVTQSPTHLIKTRGQQVTLRCSSQSGHNTVSWYQQALGQGPQFIFQYYREEENGRGNFPPRFSGLQFPNYSSELNVNALELDDSALYLCASSLQDRDYEQYFGPGTRLTVT.

V and J are TRBV7-2 and TRBJ2-1; TRBD2 agrees at 10 bases. With 3 bases clipped from V and 7 bases from J, the junction kept 3 bases outside the gene matches. The CDR3 contains 14 residues. The germline CDR1 and CDR2 sequences are SGHTA and FQGNSA. The CDR3, as DNA: TGTGCCAGCAGCTTGGGACTAGCGAGGAATGAGCAGTTCTTC. It encodes CASSLGLARNEQFF.

This chain connects TRBV3-1 (or the pseudogene TRBV3-2) to TRBJ2-3, with 7 bases lining up with TRBD1. The CDR3 sequence is 15 residues long. CDR1 is LGHDT, CDR2 YNNKEL, per germline (reference sequence). V shed 6 bases, J shed 0 bases, and the junction held 6 bases outside the gene matches. The CDR3 region has the DNA TGTGCCAGCAGGGGACAGATCTCTAGCACAGATACGCAGTATTTT. Residues: CASRGQISSTDTQYF.

This chain joins TRBV30 and TRBJ1-2; 10 bases match TRBD1. The CDR3 sequence is 13 residues long. CDR1 and CDR2 (germline): GTSNPN, SVGIG (reference sequence). The trim removed 5 bases at V and 7 bases at J, leaving 7 bases unmatched. CDR3 sequence (DNA): TGTGCCTGGGCTTTAGACAGGGGGCTTGGCTACACCTTC. Amino acid sequence: CAWALDRGLGYTF.

V usage is TRBV20-1 and J usage is TRBJ2-3; no definite D call. The germline CDR1 and CDR2 sequences are DFQATT and SNEGSKA (reference sequence). The CDR3 consists of 11 residues. The germline V and J ends were trimmed by 3 bases and 5 bases, with 6 bases remaining between them. The CDR3 here is CSASYVDTQYF. CDR3 in DNA: TGCAGTGCTAGCTACGTAGATACGCAGTATTTT.